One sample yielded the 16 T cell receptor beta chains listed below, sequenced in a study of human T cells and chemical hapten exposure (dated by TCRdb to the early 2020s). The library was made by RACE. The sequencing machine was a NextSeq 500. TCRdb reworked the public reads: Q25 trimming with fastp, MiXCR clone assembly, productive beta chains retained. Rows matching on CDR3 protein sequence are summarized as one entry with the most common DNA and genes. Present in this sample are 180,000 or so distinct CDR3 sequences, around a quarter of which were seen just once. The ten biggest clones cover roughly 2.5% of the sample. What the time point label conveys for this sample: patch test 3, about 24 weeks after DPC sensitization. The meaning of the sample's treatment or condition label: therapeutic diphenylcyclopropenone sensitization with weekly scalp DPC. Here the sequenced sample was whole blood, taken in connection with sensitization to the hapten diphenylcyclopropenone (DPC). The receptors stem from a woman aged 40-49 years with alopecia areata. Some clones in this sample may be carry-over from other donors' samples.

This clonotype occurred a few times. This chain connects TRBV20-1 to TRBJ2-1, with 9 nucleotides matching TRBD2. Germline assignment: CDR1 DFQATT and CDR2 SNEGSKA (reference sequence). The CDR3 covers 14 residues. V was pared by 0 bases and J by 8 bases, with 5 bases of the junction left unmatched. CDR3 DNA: TGCAGTGCTAGAGATAGACTAGCGGTGGATGAGCAGTTCTTC. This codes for CSARDRLAVDEQFF.

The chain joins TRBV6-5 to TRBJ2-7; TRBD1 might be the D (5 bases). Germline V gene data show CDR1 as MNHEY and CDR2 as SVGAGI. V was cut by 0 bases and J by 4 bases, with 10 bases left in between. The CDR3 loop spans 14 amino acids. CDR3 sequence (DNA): TGTGCCAGCAGTTACTCGGGGCGCCGGTACGAGCAGTACTTC. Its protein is CASSYSGRRYEQYF.

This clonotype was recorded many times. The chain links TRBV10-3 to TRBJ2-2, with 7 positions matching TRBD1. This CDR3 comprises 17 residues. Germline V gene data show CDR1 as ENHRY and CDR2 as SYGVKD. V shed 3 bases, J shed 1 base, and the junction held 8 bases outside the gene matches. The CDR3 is CAISDSVGQRNTGELFF. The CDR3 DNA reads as TGTGCCATCAGTGACTCAGTGGGACAGAGGAACACCGGGGAGCTGTTTTTT.

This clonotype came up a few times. CDR3 sequence: CSVDVGRETQYF. Here the CDR3 DNA reads TGCAGCGTTGATGTCGGAAGAGAGACCCAGTACTTC. The chain is built from TRBV29-1 and TRBJ2-5; D gene unclear. CDR1 SQVTM and CDR2 ANQGSEA come from the germline V gene. V was trimmed by 3 bases and J by 4 bases, leaving 9 bases between them. This CDR3 region has 12 residues.

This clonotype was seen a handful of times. In nucleotides, the CDR3 is TGTGCCAGCAGCTTAGCGGGGCTAGCGGCCTACAATGAGCAGTTCTTC. This translates into CASSLAGLAAYNEQFF. V usage is TRBV7-2 and J usage is TRBJ2-1, with 7 bases identical to TRBD2. Trimming removed 0 bases from V and 2 bases from J; junction bases left unmatched: 4. Germline V gene data show CDR1 as SGHTA and CDR2 as FQGNSA. The CDR3 sequence is 16 residues long.

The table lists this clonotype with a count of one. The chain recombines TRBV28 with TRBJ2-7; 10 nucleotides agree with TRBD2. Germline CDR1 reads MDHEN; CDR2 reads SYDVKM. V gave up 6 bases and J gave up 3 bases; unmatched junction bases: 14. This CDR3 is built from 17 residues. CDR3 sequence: CASSIPLAGDVFYEQYF. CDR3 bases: TGTGCCAGCAGCATCCCTCTAGCGGGAGACGTCTTCTACGAGCAGTACTTC.

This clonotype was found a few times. CDR3 coding DNA: TGTGCCAGCAGCTTAGCGGTCAGCTCTGGGGCCAACGTCCTGACTTTC. Its translation: CASSLAVSSGANVLTF. The chain has TRBV7-2 and TRBJ2-6; D is undetermined. The V and J ends lost 0 bases and 0 bases respectively, with 6 bases between them. CDR3 length: 16 residues. CDR1 SGHTA and CDR2 FQGNSA come from the germline V gene.

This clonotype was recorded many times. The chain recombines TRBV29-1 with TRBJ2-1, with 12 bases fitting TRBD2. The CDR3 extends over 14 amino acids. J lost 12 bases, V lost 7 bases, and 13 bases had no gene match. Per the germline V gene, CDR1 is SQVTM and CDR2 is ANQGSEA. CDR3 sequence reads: CSAGTGGTSGWQFF. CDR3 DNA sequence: TGCAGCGCTGGAACGGGGGGGACTAGCGGGTGGCAGTTCTTC.

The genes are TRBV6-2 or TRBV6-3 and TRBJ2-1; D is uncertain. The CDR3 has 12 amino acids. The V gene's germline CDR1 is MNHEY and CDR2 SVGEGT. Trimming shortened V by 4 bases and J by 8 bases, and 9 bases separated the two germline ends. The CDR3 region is CASSSQSHEQFF. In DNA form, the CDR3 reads TGTGCCAGCAGTTCACAGTCCCATGAGCAGTTCTTC.

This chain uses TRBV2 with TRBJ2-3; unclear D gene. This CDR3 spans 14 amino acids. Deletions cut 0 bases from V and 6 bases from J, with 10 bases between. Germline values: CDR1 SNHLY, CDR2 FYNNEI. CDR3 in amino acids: CASSEAYSPDTQYF. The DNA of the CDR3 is TGTGCCAGCAGTGAAGCGTATTCTCCGGATACGCAGTATTTT.

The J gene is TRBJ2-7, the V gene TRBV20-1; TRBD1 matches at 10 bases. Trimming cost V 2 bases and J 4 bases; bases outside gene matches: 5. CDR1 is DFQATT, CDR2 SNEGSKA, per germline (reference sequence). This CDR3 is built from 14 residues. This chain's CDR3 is CSARPGQGTYEQYF. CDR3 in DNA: TGCAGTGCTAGACCGGGACAGGGGACGTACGAGCAGTACTTC.

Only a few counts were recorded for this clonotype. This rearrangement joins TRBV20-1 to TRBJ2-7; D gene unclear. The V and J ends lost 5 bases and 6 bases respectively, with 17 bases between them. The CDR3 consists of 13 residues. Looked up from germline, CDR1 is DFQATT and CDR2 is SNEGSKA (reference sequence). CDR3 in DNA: TGCAGTGCTCCGGCCCGCGTATCGGCCGAGCAGTACTTC. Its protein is CSAPARVSAEQYF.

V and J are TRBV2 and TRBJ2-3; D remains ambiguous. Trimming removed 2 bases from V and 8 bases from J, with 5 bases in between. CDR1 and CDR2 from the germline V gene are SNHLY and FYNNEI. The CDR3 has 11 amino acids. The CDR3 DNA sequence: TGTGCCAGCAGTGAATCGGTTACGCAGTATTTT. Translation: CASSESVTQYF. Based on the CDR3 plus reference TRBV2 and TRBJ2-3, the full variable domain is EPEVTQTPSHQVTQMGQEVILRCVPISNHLYFYWYRQILGQKVEFLVSFYNNEISEKSEIFDDQFSVERPDGSNFTLKIRSTKLEDSAMYFCASSESVTQYFGPGTRLTVL.

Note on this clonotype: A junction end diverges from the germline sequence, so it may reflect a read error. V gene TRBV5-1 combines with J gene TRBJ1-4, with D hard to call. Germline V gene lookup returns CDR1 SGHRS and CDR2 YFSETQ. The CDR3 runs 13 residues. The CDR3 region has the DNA TGCGTCAGCAGCTTGAAGCCAGGTGAAAAACTGTTTTTT. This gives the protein CVSSLKPGEKLFF.

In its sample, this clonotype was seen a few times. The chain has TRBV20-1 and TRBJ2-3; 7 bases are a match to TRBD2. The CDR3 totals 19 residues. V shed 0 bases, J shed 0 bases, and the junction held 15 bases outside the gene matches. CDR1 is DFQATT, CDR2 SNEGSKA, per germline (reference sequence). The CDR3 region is CSARDPRGGSRTSTDTQYF. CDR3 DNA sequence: TGCAGTGCTAGAGACCCCCGGGGCGGGAGCCGAACCAGCACAGATACGCAGTATTTT.

The CDR3 region is CSVEPGQGGEKLFF. The CDR3 DNA follows: TGCAGCGTTGAACCGGGACAGGGTGGAGAAAAACTGTTTTTT. V and J are TRBV29-1 and TRBJ1-4; 9 positions agree with TRBD1. V shed 2 bases, J shed 8 bases, and the junction held 6 bases outside the gene matches. Germline-derived CDR1 and CDR2 are SQVTM and ANQGSEA. The CDR3 has 14 amino acids.